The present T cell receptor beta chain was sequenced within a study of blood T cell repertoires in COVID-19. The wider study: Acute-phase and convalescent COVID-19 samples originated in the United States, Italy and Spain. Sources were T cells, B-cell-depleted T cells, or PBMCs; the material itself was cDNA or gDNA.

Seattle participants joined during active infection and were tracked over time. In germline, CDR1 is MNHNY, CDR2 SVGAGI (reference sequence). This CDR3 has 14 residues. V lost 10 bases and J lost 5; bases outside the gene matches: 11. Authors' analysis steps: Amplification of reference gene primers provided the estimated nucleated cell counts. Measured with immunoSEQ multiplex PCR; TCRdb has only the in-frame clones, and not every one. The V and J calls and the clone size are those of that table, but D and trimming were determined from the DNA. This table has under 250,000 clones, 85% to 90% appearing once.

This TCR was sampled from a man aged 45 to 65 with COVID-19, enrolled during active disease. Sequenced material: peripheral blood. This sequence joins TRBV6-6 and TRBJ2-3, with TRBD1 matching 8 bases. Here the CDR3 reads CATKLRDRQDTQYF. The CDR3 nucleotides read TGTGCCACAAAACTCCGGGACAGGCAAGATACGCAGTATTTT.